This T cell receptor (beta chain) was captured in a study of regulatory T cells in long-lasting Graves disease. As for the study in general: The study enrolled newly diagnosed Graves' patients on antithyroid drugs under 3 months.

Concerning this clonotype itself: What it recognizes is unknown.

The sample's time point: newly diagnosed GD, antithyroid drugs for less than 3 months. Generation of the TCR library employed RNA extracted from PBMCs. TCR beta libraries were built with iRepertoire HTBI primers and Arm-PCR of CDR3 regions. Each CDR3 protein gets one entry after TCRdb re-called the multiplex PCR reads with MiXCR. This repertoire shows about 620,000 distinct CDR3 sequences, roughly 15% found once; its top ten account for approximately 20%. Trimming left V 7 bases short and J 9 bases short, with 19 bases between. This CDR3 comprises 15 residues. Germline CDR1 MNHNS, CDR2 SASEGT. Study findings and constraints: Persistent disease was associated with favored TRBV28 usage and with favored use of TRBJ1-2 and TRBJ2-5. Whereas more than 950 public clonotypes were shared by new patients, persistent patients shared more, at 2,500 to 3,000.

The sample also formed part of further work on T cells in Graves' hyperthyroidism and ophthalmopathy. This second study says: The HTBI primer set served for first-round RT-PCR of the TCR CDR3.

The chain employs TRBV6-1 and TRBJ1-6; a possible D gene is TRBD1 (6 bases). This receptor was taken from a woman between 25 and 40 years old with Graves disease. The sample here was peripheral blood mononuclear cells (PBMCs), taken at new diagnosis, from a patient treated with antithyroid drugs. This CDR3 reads CASTLQGGGGSPLHF. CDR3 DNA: TGTGCCAGCACCTTACAGGGTGGTGGGGGTTCACCCCTCCACTTT.